The rows below give T cell receptor beta chains drawn from one sample of a study of cytomegalovirus exposure and HLA in healthy donors. TCRdb's copy holds only in-frame clones and misses some; the assay was immunoSEQ multiplex PCR. The table records some 110,000 clones, more than 60% of them present only once. The sample was PBMCs. Receptors originate from a woman aged 55-70 years in good health and CMV-seropositive. The CDR3 runs from the conserved cysteine through the conserved F or W. The order of the fields is clone size, J gene, D gene, V gene, CDR3 DNA, CDR3 protein. The D gene is left open where the match is weak. Size tells how often a clone was seen (once, few, many) or the class of an expanded clone, and some rows leave it out.

size: -
J: TRBJ1-4
D: TRBD1
V: TRBV5-4
DNA: TGTGCCAGCAGCTCCAGACAGGGATCGGGCTTAAATGAAAAACTGTTTTTT
CDR3: CASSSRQGSGLNEKLFF

size: -
J: TRBJ2-7
D: TRBD2
V: TRBV5-1
DNA: TGCGCCAGCAGCTTGGGACTAGCGGGAGTAGGCGAGCAGTACTTC
CDR3: CASSLGLAGVGEQYF

size: -
J: TRBJ2-7
D: TRBD2
V: TRBV5-5
DNA: TGTGCCAGCAGCTTGGGGGCTAGCGGCCGCCCTGCTCCTAGCTCCTACGAGCAGTACTTC
CDR3: CASSLGASGRPAPSSYEQYF

size: -
J: TRBJ2-7
D: TRBD2
V: TRBV18
DNA: TGTGCCAGCTCACCACCGGCGGGACTAGTTACCTACGAGCAGTACTTC
CDR3: CASSPPAGLVTYEQYF

size: -
J: TRBJ1-1
D: -
V: TRBV5-4
DNA: TGTGCCAGCAGCTTAGGGCCGCGGGGGATCCTGAACACTGAAGCTTTCTTT
CDR3: CASSLGPRGILNTEAFF

size: few
J: TRBJ1-2
D: TRBD1
V: TRBV6-6
DNA: TGTGCCAGCACCTTAACAGGGGGCCACTATGGCTACACCTTC
CDR3: CASTLTGGHYGYTF

size: few
J: TRBJ2-5
D: TRBD1
V: TRBV5-5
DNA: TGTGCCAGCAGCGGACAGGGGGGGGAGACCCAGTACTTC
CDR3: CASSGQGGETQYF

size: -
J: TRBJ2-5
D: TRBD2
V: TRBV19
DNA: TGTGCCAGTAGTCCCGGGACTAGCGGGAGAGGGGACCTAGAGACCCAGTACTTC
CDR3: CASSPGTSGRGDLETQYF

size: -
J: TRBJ2-2
D: -
V: TRBV5-8
DNA: TGTGCCAGCAGCTTGTATCAGGGGCAAATCACCGGGGAGCTGTTTTTT
CDR3: CASSLYQGQITGELFF

size: -
J: TRBJ1-4
D: -
V: TRBV2
DNA: TGTGCCAGCAGTGGAGACAGGTTTAATGAAAAACTGTTTTTT
CDR3: CASSGDRFNEKLFF

size: -
J: TRBJ2-3
D: TRBD2
V: TRBV5-5
DNA: TGTGCCAGCATAGCGGGAGGGCCAAGTATGACGCAGTATTTT
CDR3: CASIAGGPSMTQYF

size: -
J: TRBJ1-1
D: TRBD1
V: TRBV4-1
DNA: TGCGCCAGCAGCCTTGGGGACAGGGGGCTTAACACTGAAGCTTTCTTT
CDR3: CASSLGDRGLNTEAFF

size: -
J: TRBJ1-6
D: -
V: TRBV6-1
DNA: TGTGCCAGCAGTGAAGTCCGTAATTCACCCCTCCACTTT
CDR3: CASSEVRNSPLHF

size: -
J: TRBJ1-1
D: TRBD1
V: TRBV5-6
DNA: TGTGCCAGCAGCTTAGGACAGGGGAATCGGAACACTGAAGCTTTCTTT
CDR3: CASSLGQGNRNTEAFF

size: once
J: TRBJ2-3
D: -
V: TRBV19
DNA: TGTGCCAGTAGTTTCTCCCTCCCTCCAGATACGCAGTATTTT
CDR3: CASSFSLPPDTQYF

size: once
J: TRBJ1-2
D: -
V: TRBV6-5
DNA: TGTGCCAGCAGTTCTGACAGGTTCTATGGCTACACCTTC
CDR3: CASSSDRFYGYTF

size: -
J: TRBJ2-2
D: -
V: TRBV7-9
DNA: TGTGCCAGCAGCCTTTACAGGGCTGACACCGGGGAGCTGTTTTTT
CDR3: CASSLYRADTGELFF

size: -
J: TRBJ2-1
D: TRBD2
V: TRBV5-4
DNA: TGTGCCAGCAGCTCGGGACTAAACAATGAGCAGTTCTTC
CDR3: CASSSGLNNEQFF

size: -
J: TRBJ1-5
D: -
V: TRBV2
DNA: TGTGCCAGCACCAGACAGAGCAATCAGCCCCAGCATTTT
CDR3: CASTRQSNQPQHF

size: -
J: TRBJ1-1
D: TRBD1
V: TRBV5-4
DNA: TGTGCCAGCACCCGGACAATGGGACAGGGTTATGTCTTT
CDR3: CASTRTMGQGYVF

size: -
J: TRBJ2-5
D: -
V: TRBV7-2
DNA: TGTGCCAGCAGCTCCAGGGGACCAAATCTCCAAGAGACCCAGTACTTC
CDR3: CASSSRGPNLQETQYF

size: -
J: TRBJ2-3
D: TRBD2
V: TRBV20-1
DNA: TGCAGTGGTCAGCGGGATAATACGCAGTATTTT
CDR3: CSGQRDNTQYF

size: -
J: TRBJ2-7
D: TRBD2
V: TRBV5-1
DNA: TGCGCCAGCAGCTTGGGAACTAGCGGACCTTACGAGCAGTACTTC
CDR3: CASSLGTSGPYEQYF

size: -
J: TRBJ1-2
D: -
V: TRBV2
DNA: TGTGCCAGCAGTGGGTCGGACTATGGCTACACCTTC
CDR3: CASSGSDYGYTF

size: -
J: TRBJ2-1
D: -
V: TRBV7-8
DNA: TGTGCCAGCAGCTTAACTCACAGCTCCTACAATGAGCAGTTCTTC
CDR3: CASSLTHSSYNEQFF

size: -
J: TRBJ1-6
D: -
V: TRBV7-9
DNA: TGTGCCAGCAGCTTCTCCGGGACGGGAGGTTCACCCCTCCACTTT
CDR3: CASSFSGTGGSPLHF

size: -
J: TRBJ2-6
D: -
V: TRBV11-3
DNA: TGTGCCAGCAGCTTAGATTCTAGGGGGGCCAACGTCCTGACTTTC
CDR3: CASSLDSRGANVLTF